This T cell receptor (beta chain) was observed in a study of T cells expressing NK-cell markers. As concerns this clonotype: What it binds is not known.

Overall study findings and caveats: Nothing established the HCMV specificity of expanded NKG2C+ T cell clones.

The TCR beta cDNA came from 5'RACE template switching with UMIs. TCRdb reprocessed the 5' RACE reads, with one entry per CDR3 protein and no DNA. The sample shows some 140,000 distinct CDR3 sequences, and 30% to 45% sits with its ten largest clones. The CDR3 totals 14 residues. The germline gives CDR1 SEHNR, CDR2 FQNEAQ (reference sequence). The chain employs TRBV7-9 and TRBJ1-1; the TRBD1 assignment by TCRdb is unverifiable without DNA. The source material was blood T cells: a sorted CD56 or NKG2C T cell subset, CD4+ or CD8+ T cells, or bulk PBMC T cells (not recorded which). The TCR comes from a woman in her forties or fifties in good health. The CDR3 protein is CASSFRVGGTEAFF.